A single sample is the source of the 26 T cell receptor beta chains below, sequenced in a study of blood T cell repertoires in COVID-19. Clones were read by immunoSEQ multiplex PCR, and TCRdb kept only the in-frame ones, dropping some. This table has around 260,000 clones, approximately 93% appearing once. Sequenced material: peripheral blood. The receptors stem from a woman aged 30 to 39 with COVID-19, enrolled during active disease.

V usage is TRBV18 and J usage is TRBJ1-4; D possibly corresponds to TRBD1 (5 bases). Germline CDR1 reads KGHSH; CDR2 reads LQKENI. CDR3 size: 12 residues. V gave up 4 bases and J gave up 7 bases, with 7 bases separating them. In DNA, the CDR3 is TGTGCCAGCTCACTTCAGGGTGAAAAACTGTTTTTT. Translated: CASSLQGEKLFF.

The V gene is TRBV27, the J gene TRBJ2-7; 7 positions agree with TRBD1. Unmatched junction bases numbered 8, after V lost 4 bases and J lost 5 bases. This CDR3 spans 14 amino acids. Germline V lookup: CDR1 MNHEY, CDR2 SMNVEV (reference sequence). In nucleotides, the CDR3 is TGTGCCAGCAGTTACAGGGACAGCACTCACGAGCAGTACTTC. This gives the protein CASSYRDSTHEQYF.

The V gene is TRBV27, the J gene TRBJ2-3; D unresolved. Germline values: CDR1 MNHEY, CDR2 SMNVEV (reference sequence). The CDR3 has 12 amino acids. V was clipped by 6 bases and J by 4 bases, with 8 bases between them. The CDR3 region is CASSPGSDTQYF. The CDR3 region has the DNA TGTGCCAGCAGCCCAGGATCAGATACGCAGTATTTT.

This chain uses TRBV29-1 with TRBJ1-5, with D unclear. CDR1 and CDR2 (germline): SQVTM, ANQGSEA. The CDR3 has 13 amino acids. V lost 2 bases and J 6 bases, leaving 11 bases between the germline ends. The chain's CDR3 is CSVETEPGQPQHF. The CDR3 region has the DNA TGCAGCGTTGAAACTGAGCCAGGTCAGCCCCAGCATTTT.

CDR3 DNA: TGTGCCAGCAGTCCCGGACAGGCTAACTATGGCTACACCTTC. Translation gives CASSPGQANYGYTF. The chain is built from TRBV2 and TRBJ1-2; TRBD1 matches 7 bases. V shed 5 bases, J shed 0 bases, and the junction held 3 bases outside the gene matches. The V gene's germline CDR1 is SNHLY and CDR2 FYNNEI. This CDR3 has 14 amino acids.

J is TRBJ1-3 and V is TRBV6-5, with D perhaps matching TRBD1 (6 bases). V dropped 5 bases and J dropped 0 bases, with 11 bases sitting between them. In germline, CDR1 is MNHEY, CDR2 SVGAGI. This CDR3 is built from 15 residues. Here the CDR3 reads CASSRDTDSGNTIYF. The DNA of the CDR3 is TGTGCCAGCAGTCGGGACACCGACTCTGGAAACACCATATATTTT.

The gene calls are TRBV25-1 and TRBJ1-3; TRBD1 matches 9 bases. The germline V gene encodes CDR1 MGHDK and CDR2 SYGVNS. V dropped 1 base and J dropped 11; count of bases not matched to a gene: 3. The CDR3 length is 13 residues. The chain's CDR3 is CASSESGQGAIYF. The CDR3 DNA is TGTGCCAGCAGTGAATCGGGACAGGGTGCCATATATTTT. Complete variable domain (other parts from reference TRBV25-1 and TRBJ1-3): EADIYQTPRYLVIGTGKKITLECSQTMGHDKMYWYQQDPGMELHLIHYSYGVNSTEKGDLSSESTVSRIRTEHFPLTLESARPSHTSQYLCASSESGQGAIYFGEGSWLTVV.

The chain uses TRBV30 and TRBJ2-1; 14 bases are shared with TRBD2. Germline V gene data show CDR1 as GTSNPN and CDR2 as SVGIG (reference sequence). V was clipped by 2 bases and J by 6 bases; unmatched bases: 12. This CDR3 spans 18 amino acids. CDR3 protein: CAWSHQRLAGGVSNEQFF. The CDR3 DNA sequence: TGTGCCTGGAGTCACCAAAGACTAGCGGGAGGGGTGAGCAATGAGCAGTTCTTC. Combining the CDR3 with reference TRBV30 and TRBJ2-1 gives the whole variable domain SQTIHQWPATLVQPVGSPLSLECTVEGTSNPNLYWYRQAAGRGLQLLFYSVGIGQISSEVPQNLSASRPQDRQFILSSKKLLLSDSGFYLCAWSHQRLAGGVSNEQFFGPGTRLTVL.

The genes are TRBV19 and TRBJ1-1, with a tentative D call TRBD1 (5 bases). CDR3 length: 14 amino acids. In germline, CDR1 is LNHDA, CDR2 SQIVND (reference sequence). Trimming left V 3 bases short and J 1 base short, with 9 bases between. The CDR3 DNA reads as TGTGCCAGTAGTATTCGGGACTCGAACACTGAAGCTTTCTTT. Translation: CASSIRDSNTEAFF.

V gene TRBV18 combines with J gene TRBJ1-2, with 7 bases matching TRBD1. V gave up 1 base and J gave up 7 bases; unmatched junction bases: 9. This CDR3 region has 15 residues. The germline V gene encodes CDR1 KGHSH and CDR2 LQKENI. CDR3 sequence: CASSPLERGQVGYTF. The CDR3 DNA follows: TGTGCCAGCTCACCACTAGAGAGGGGGCAGGTTGGCTACACCTTC.

The chain carries TRBV30 and TRBJ1-2; D not certain. The CDR3 runs 15 residues. V lost 4 bases and J 1 base, leaving 16 bases between the germline ends. Germline V gives CDR1 GTSNPN, CDR2 SVGIG (reference sequence). In nucleotides, the CDR3 is TGTGCCTGGACCCCAAGGGAGAGGTATAACTATGGCTACACCTTC. Amino acid sequence: CAWTPRERYNYGYTF.

This clone came up a few times. The genes are TRBV10-3 and TRBJ1-1, with 10 bases fitting TRBD1. CDR1 and CDR2 from the germline V gene are ENHRY and SYGVKD. CDR3 size: 16 residues. V shed 2 bases and J 3 bases; nucleotides not matched to a gene: 6. The CDR3 loop is CAISERQGAPDTEAFF. CDR3 DNA: TGTGCCATCAGTGAGCGACAGGGGGCGCCGGACACTGAAGCTTTCTTT.

The chain uses TRBV27 and TRBJ1-1; possibly TRBD1 for D (6 bases). This CDR3 region has 14 residues. Trimming took off 5 bases at V and 4 bases at J, with 14 bases between the two ends. Germline V gene data show CDR1 as MNHEY and CDR2 as SMNVEV (reference sequence). The CDR3 sequence: CASSLTGRLTEAFF. The CDR3 nucleotides read TGTGCCAGCAGTCTGACAGGTCGACTCACTGAAGCTTTCTTT.

The chain combines TRBV30 with TRBJ1-1, with no clear D. The V and J ends lost 3 bases and 1 base respectively, with 9 bases between them. Germline CDR1 is GTSNPN and CDR2 is SVGIG (reference sequence). The CDR3 spans 13 residues. The CDR3 DNA reads as TGTGCCTGGAGCCCCCGACAGAACACTGAAGCTTTCTTT. Translation gives CAWSPRQNTEAFF.

The rearrangement uses TRBV28 and TRBJ2-7; TRBD1 matches at 10 bases. The germline V gene has CDR1 MDHEN and CDR2 SYDVKM. There are 16 residues in the CDR3. V lost 1 base, J lost 7 bases, and 10 bases stayed unmatched. The CDR3 sequence: CASSLSPGTGVGEQYF. Written as DNA, the CDR3 is TGTGCCAGCAGTTTATCCCCAGGGACAGGGGTAGGGGAGCAGTACTTC.

This clone was observed a single time. This chain joins TRBV5-1 and TRBJ2-7; 7 bases fit TRBD2. The CDR3 is 13 residues long. The trim removed 4 bases at V and 2 bases at J, leaving 3 bases unmatched. The germline gives CDR1 SGHRS, CDR2 YFSETQ. The CDR3 here is CASSRGDAYEQYF. CDR3 sequence (DNA): TGCGCCAGCAGCCGGGGGGACGCCTACGAGCAGTACTTC.

The chain is built from TRBV5-1 and TRBJ2-3; TRBD1 agrees at 11 bases. The germline gives CDR1 SGHRS, CDR2 YFSETQ. This CDR3 region has 15 residues. The junction had 2 bases not matched to a gene; V was cut back by 4 bases and J by 1 base. The CDR3 nucleotides are TGCGCCAGCAGCCGGACAGGGGGCGGCACAGATACGCAGTATTTT. Protein product: CASSRTGGGTDTQYF.

In its sample, this clone was seen a few times. The J gene is TRBJ1-1, the V gene TRBV19; 8 bases map to TRBD1. CDR1 is LNHDA, CDR2 SQIVND, per germline (reference sequence). The CDR3 is 14 residues long. With 8 bases clipped from V and 7 bases from J, the junction kept 12 bases outside the gene matches. The CDR3 region has the DNA TGTGCCAGTTTGGACAGGGCTTTCCGGCTTGAAGCTTTCTTT. The encoded protein is CASLDRAFRLEAFF.

This chain joins TRBV28 and TRBJ1-3; tentative D call: TRBD1 (5 bases). V was clipped by 4 bases and J by 3 bases, with 22 bases between them. Germline lookup yields CDR1 MDHEN and CDR2 SYDVKM. The CDR3 is 18 amino acids. DNA for the CDR3: TGTGCCAGCAGTTCGCCTCCGGGCAGGGACTATGTTGGAAACACCATATATTTT. Amino acids: CASSSPPGRDYVGNTIYF.

The CDR3 DNA follows: TGTGCCAGCAGTCAACAGGGTTTGGGCAATCAGCCCCAGCATTTT. Translation gives CASSQQGLGNQPQHF. V and J are TRBV6-2 or TRBV6-3 and TRBJ1-5, with D possibly matching TRBD1 (6 bases). Trimming pared 5 bases from V and 2 bases from J, leaving 13 bases between. The CDR3 has 15 residues. Germline values: CDR1 MNHEY, CDR2 SVGEGT.

The rearrangement uses TRBV29-1 and TRBJ1-2; the D gene is possibly TRBD1 (6 bases). Looked up from germline, CDR1 is SQVTM and CDR2 is ANQGSEA. The ends were cut back, 3 bases at V and 4 bases at J, with 15 bases in the middle. The CDR3 spans 14 residues. The CDR3 DNA is TGCAGCGTTGACCAGGCAGGGGAGGGCTATGGCTACACCTTC. Encoded protein: CSVDQAGEGYGYTF.

The CDR3 bases are TGTGCCAGTAGTACGGACAGGGCGAATGAGCAGTTCTTC. Its protein product is CASSTDRANEQFF. V is TRBV19 and J is TRBJ2-1, with 8 bases that match TRBD1. J was trimmed by 7 bases and V by 4 bases; bases with no gene match: 3. This CDR3 contains 13 residues. The V gene's germline CDR1 is LNHDA and CDR2 SQIVND (reference sequence).

The chain is built from TRBV19 and TRBJ2-3; TRBD2 matches 9 bases. This CDR3 is 14 amino acids long. CDR1 is LNHDA, CDR2 SQIVND, per germline (reference sequence). V trimming: 2 bases; J trimming: 3 bases; junction bases outside the gene matches: 0. This chain's CDR3 is CASSITSGTDTQYF. Written as DNA, the CDR3 is TGTGCCAGTAGTATAACTAGCGGGACAGATACGCAGTATTTT.

The chain is built from TRBV3-1 (or the pseudogene TRBV3-2) and TRBJ2-3; D uncertain. Trimming pared 0 bases from V and 4 bases from J, leaving 17 bases between. The CDR3 covers 17 residues. Germline loops: CDR1 LGHDT, CDR2 YNNKEL (reference sequence). The CDR3 bases are TGTGCCAGCAGCCAAGAGTCCGAGATATCCCACCCAGATACGCAGTATTTT. Translation gives CASSQESEISHPDTQYF.

J is TRBJ2-1 and V is TRBV24-1, with 8 bases identical to TRBD2. J gave up 8 bases and V 10 bases, and 6 bases lay outside the gene matches. The germline V gene encodes CDR1 KGHDR and CDR2 SFDVKD. This CDR3 is 12 amino acids long. DNA of the CDR3: TGTGCCACGCGGGGACTAGACCATGAGCAGTTCTTC. It is translated as CATRGLDHEQFF.

The rearrangement links TRBV30 to TRBJ1-3; the D is unclear. The germline CDR1 and CDR2 sequences are GTSNPN and SVGIG (reference sequence). V was clipped by 0 bases and J by 2 bases, with 8 bases between them. The CDR3 has 14 amino acids. The CDR3 DNA is TGTGCCTGGAGTGTATCAGGTACTGGAAACACCATATATTTT. Protein product: CAWSVSGTGNTIYF.